This TCR beta chain was profiled in a study of siplizumab effects on memory and regulatory T cells. This CDR3 has 16 residues. Germline loops: CDR1 SGHRS, CDR2 YFSETQ. V trimming: 4 bases; J trimming: 2 bases; junction bases outside the gene matches: 4. Using immunoSEQ multiplex PCR, the repertoire was profiled, and TCRdb retains in-frame clones only, with some absent. The sample has 100,000 to 120,000 clones, just over 90% seen once. The sequence came from a human donor in good health. The sequencing input was CD4+ T cells sorted from blood. The chain uses TRBV5-1 and TRBJ2-3; the match to TRBD2 covers 13 bases. The CDR3: CASSPGTSGDTDTQYF. In DNA form, the CDR3 reads TGCGCCAGCAGCCCGGGGACTAGCGGGGACACAGATACGCAGTATTTT.